A selection of T cell receptor beta chains follows, all from one sample in a study of cytomegalovirus exposure and HLA in healthy donors. Here immunoSEQ multiplex PCR was the method, and the copy in TCRdb shows in-frame clones only, minus some. The sample lists about 180,000 clones, 70% to 80% occurring once. The sample taken for sequencing was PBMCs. These receptors were collected from a man between 60 and 70 years old in good health and CMV-seronegative. Each CDR3 is given with its conserved first and last residue. The order of the fields is V gene, clone size, J gene, D gene, CDR3 DNA, CDR3 protein. The D gene is left open where the match is weak. Only some rows state a clone size, as once, few, many or a class for expanded clones.

v_gene: TRBV10-3
abundance: NA
j_gene: TRBJ1-2
d_gene: TRBD1
CDR3nt: TGTGCCATCAGACCGGGACAGGATAACTATGGCTACACCTTC
CDR3aa: CAIRPGQDNYGYTF

v_gene: TRBV27
abundance: once
j_gene: TRBJ2-2
d_gene: NA
CDR3nt: TGTGCCAGCAGCCCCCCGGTCCCCGGGGAGCTGTTTTTT
CDR3aa: CASSPPVPGELFF

v_gene: TRBV4-2
abundance: NA
j_gene: TRBJ2-3
d_gene: TRBD2
CDR3nt: TGTGCCAGCAGCCAAGGGGGACTAGCGGGAGGGCCAAGTAAGGATACGCAGTATTTT
CDR3aa: CASSQGGLAGGPSKDTQYF

v_gene: TRBV5-1
abundance: NA
j_gene: TRBJ2-1
d_gene: TRBD2
CDR3nt: TGCGCCAGCAGCTCTTTTTCACTAGCGGGATATGAGCAGTTCTTC
CDR3aa: CASSSFSLAGYEQFF

v_gene: TRBV2
abundance: NA
j_gene: TRBJ1-6
d_gene: NA
CDR3nt: TGTGCCAGCAGTGTCGGCAGGTGTTCGCCCCTCCACTTT
CDR3aa: CASSVGRCSPLHF

v_gene: TRBV14
abundance: NA
j_gene: TRBJ2-1
d_gene: NA
CDR3nt: TGTGCCAGCAGCCAAGATCAGCGTTCCTTAAACAATGAGCAGTTCTTC
CDR3aa: CASSQDQRSLNNEQFF

v_gene: TRBV25-1
abundance: NA
j_gene: TRBJ2-7
d_gene: TRBD1
CDR3nt: TGTGCCAGCAGGGAAGACAGGGGTAGCTACGAGCAGTACTTC
CDR3aa: CASREDRGSYEQYF

v_gene: TRBV10-3
abundance: NA
j_gene: TRBJ2-2
d_gene: TRBD2
CDR3nt: TGTGCCATCAGCGGGACTAGCGGGGGGGCTTCAGGGGAGCTGTTTTTT
CDR3aa: CAISGTSGGASGELFF

v_gene: TRBV19
abundance: NA
j_gene: TRBJ2-3
d_gene: NA
CDR3nt: TGTGCCAGTAATGCGGGCCGACTTAGCACAGATACGCAGTATTTT
CDR3aa: CASNAGRLSTDTQYF

v_gene: TRBV6-1
abundance: once
j_gene: TRBJ1-2
d_gene: NA
CDR3nt: TGTGCCAGCACCCTAGGGGGGGAAGGCTATGGCTACACCTTC
CDR3aa: CASTLGGEGYGYTF

v_gene: TRBV21-1
abundance: NA
j_gene: TRBJ1-3
d_gene: NA
CDR3nt: TGTGCCAGCAGCAAATACCGAACAGGGGCTGGAAACACCATATATTTT
CDR3aa: CASSKYRTGAGNTIYF

v_gene: TRBV5-4
abundance: NA
j_gene: TRBJ2-3
d_gene: NA
CDR3nt: TGTGCCAGCAGCTTGCTGTGGCGGCGCGATACGCAGTATTTT
CDR3aa: CASSLLWRRDTQYF

v_gene: TRBV2
abundance: few
j_gene: TRBJ1-6
d_gene: NA
CDR3nt: TGTGCCAGCAAGGAGTCAGATGTAGTTAATTCACCCCTCCACTTT
CDR3aa: CASKESDVVNSPLHF

v_gene: TRBV5-8
abundance: NA
j_gene: TRBJ2-5
d_gene: NA
CDR3nt: TGTGCCAGCAGCTTGGCCGGGCCAAGGGGGACCCAGTACTTC
CDR3aa: CASSLAGPRGTQYF

v_gene: TRBV13
abundance: NA
j_gene: TRBJ1-3
d_gene: NA
CDR3nt: TGTGCCAGCAGCCGCTCAGGGGTAGGTGGAAACACCATATATTTT
CDR3aa: CASSRSGVGGNTIYF

v_gene: TRBV19
abundance: NA
j_gene: TRBJ2-3
d_gene: TRBD1
CDR3nt: TGTGCCAGTAGTATGACAGGGGAAACAGATACGCAGTATTTT
CDR3aa: CASSMTGETDTQYF

v_gene: TRBV30
abundance: NA
j_gene: TRBJ1-5
d_gene: TRBD1
CDR3nt: TGTGCCTGGAGTGATGGGGGCAGGGGGGTATCCCAGAATTTT
CDR3aa: CAWSDGGRGVSQNF

v_gene: TRBV10-3
abundance: NA
j_gene: TRBJ2-3
d_gene: TRBD1
CDR3nt: TGTGCCATCAGTGAGTCGGGGACAGTAGGAACAGATACGCAGTATTTT
CDR3aa: CAISESGTVGTDTQYF

v_gene: TRBV14
abundance: NA
j_gene: TRBJ2-7
d_gene: TRBD2
CDR3nt: TGTGCCAGCAGCCAACGGAAAGGACTAGCGGGACCCTACGAGCAGTACTTC
CDR3aa: CASSQRKGLAGPYEQYF

v_gene: TRBV27
abundance: NA
j_gene: TRBJ2-7
d_gene: NA
CDR3nt: TGTGCCAGCAGTTCCCGCTACGAGCAGTACTTC
CDR3aa: CASSSRYEQYF

v_gene: TRBV29-1
abundance: NA
j_gene: TRBJ2-4
d_gene: NA
CDR3nt: TGCAGCGTTGCCACAGGGAGAGCCAAAAACATTCAGTACTTC
CDR3aa: CSVATGRAKNIQYF

v_gene: TRBV19
abundance: NA
j_gene: TRBJ1-5
d_gene: NA
CDR3nt: TGTGCCAGTAGTATCCGGACCGGGGAGGGCAATCAGCCCCAGCATTTT
CDR3aa: CASSIRTGEGNQPQHF

v_gene: TRBV2
abundance: NA
j_gene: TRBJ2-7
d_gene: TRBD1
CDR3nt: TGTGCCAGCAGTGAAGTTGTGGGACAGGGTCGGCTCGAGCAGTACTTC
CDR3aa: CASSEVVGQGRLEQYF

v_gene: TRBV7-9
abundance: NA
j_gene: TRBJ2-7
d_gene: TRBD1
CDR3nt: TGTGCCAGCAGCTTAGCAGACAGGGGTAGATACGAGCAGTACTTC
CDR3aa: CASSLADRGRYEQYF

v_gene: TRBV7-9
abundance: NA
j_gene: TRBJ1-4
d_gene: NA
CDR3nt: TGTGCCAGCAGCTTAGTCAGGGATAACGAAAAACTGTTTTTT
CDR3aa: CASSLVRDNEKLFF

v_gene: TRBV7-9
abundance: few
j_gene: TRBJ2-3
d_gene: TRBD2
CDR3nt: TGTGCAACGGGGGGGAGTCATACGCAGTATTTT
CDR3aa: CATGGSHTQYF

v_gene: TRBV15
abundance: NA
j_gene: TRBJ1-3
d_gene: NA
CDR3nt: TGTGCCACCAGCAGAGATCCAGGGGCTGGAAACACCATATATTTT
CDR3aa: CATSRDPGAGNTIYF

v_gene: TRBV9
abundance: NA
j_gene: TRBJ1-3
d_gene: NA
CDR3nt: TGTGCCAGCAGTGTTGGGAGGGGTCCTGGAAACACCATATATTTT
CDR3aa: CASSVGRGPGNTIYF

v_gene: TRBV19
abundance: NA
j_gene: TRBJ2-5
d_gene: TRBD1
CDR3nt: TGTGCCAGTAGTATAGGTGCCCCGGGACAGGGGGCGAGGGAGACCCAGTACTTC
CDR3aa: CASSIGAPGQGARETQYF

v_gene: TRBV5-1
abundance: NA
j_gene: TRBJ1-2
d_gene: NA
CDR3nt: TGCGCCAGCAGCTTCGGGGGGATTGATGGCTACACCTTC
CDR3aa: CASSFGGIDGYTF

v_gene: TRBV5-5
abundance: NA
j_gene: TRBJ2-2
d_gene: NA
CDR3nt: TGTGCCAGCAGCCAGGGGGGACGCGTCGGGGAGCTGTTTTTT
CDR3aa: CASSQGGRVGELFF

v_gene: TRBV6-1
abundance: NA
j_gene: TRBJ1-3
d_gene: TRBD1
CDR3nt: TGTGCCAGCAGGGCGGAGCAGGGGGTAAACACCATATATTTT
CDR3aa: CASRAEQGVNTIYF

v_gene: TRBV4-2
abundance: few
j_gene: TRBJ2-1
d_gene: TRBD2
CDR3nt: TGTGCCAGCAGCCAAGAAACTAGCGGGTACAATGAGCAGTTCTTC
CDR3aa: CASSQETSGYNEQFF

v_gene: TRBV9
abundance: NA
j_gene: TRBJ1-3
d_gene: NA
CDR3nt: TGTGCCAGCAGCGTAGTGGCTGACTCTGGAAACACCATATATTTT
CDR3aa: CASSVVADSGNTIYF

v_gene: TRBV19
abundance: NA
j_gene: TRBJ1-1
d_gene: TRBD1
CDR3nt: TGTGCCAGTAGTATCCTAACGACAGGGTTGGCTTTCTTT
CDR3aa: CASSILTTGLAFF

v_gene: TRBV18
abundance: NA
j_gene: TRBJ1-2
d_gene: TRBD1
CDR3nt: TGTGCCAGCTCTCCCTTAGGGGACAGGGTCAACTATGGCTACACCTTC
CDR3aa: CASSPLGDRVNYGYTF

v_gene: TRBV4-2
abundance: NA
j_gene: TRBJ2-7
d_gene: TRBD1
CDR3nt: TGTGCCAGCAGCCAAGTCGGACAGGGCGTCTCCTACGAGCAGTACTTC
CDR3aa: CASSQVGQGVSYEQYF

v_gene: TRBV14
abundance: NA
j_gene: TRBJ2-7
d_gene: TRBD2
CDR3nt: TGTGCCAGCAGCCAAGCCGGGACTAGCCGCGAGCAGTACTTC
CDR3aa: CASSQAGTSREQYF

v_gene: TRBV18
abundance: NA
j_gene: TRBJ2-2
d_gene: NA
CDR3nt: TGTGCCAGCTCACCAGCCACAGCTACCGGGGAGCTGTTTTTT
CDR3aa: CASSPATATGELFF

v_gene: TRBV7-8
abundance: NA
j_gene: TRBJ2-1
d_gene: TRBD2
CDR3nt: TGTGCCAGCAGCTTAGGTTCGACGGGAGGGCCAAGTAATGAGCAGTTCTTC
CDR3aa: CASSLGSTGGPSNEQFF

v_gene: TRBV7-7
abundance: NA
j_gene: TRBJ2-1
d_gene: TRBD2
CDR3nt: TGTGCTAGCAGTATGGGGGGGGGCTCCTACAATGAGCAGTTCTTC
CDR3aa: CASSMGGGSYNEQFF

v_gene: TRBV9
abundance: NA
j_gene: TRBJ2-5
d_gene: TRBD2
CDR3nt: TGTGCCAGCAGCCTCGGACTAGCGGGAGATAACCAAGAGACCCAGTACTTC
CDR3aa: CASSLGLAGDNQETQYF

v_gene: TRBV9
abundance: NA
j_gene: TRBJ1-2
d_gene: TRBD1
CDR3nt: TGTGCCAGCAGCGATCTAGGGACAGGGCTTGGCTACACCTTC
CDR3aa: CASSDLGTGLGYTF

v_gene: TRBV6-1
abundance: NA
j_gene: TRBJ1-3
d_gene: NA
CDR3nt: TGTGCCAGCAGTGAAGCGAAGGGGCCGCCTGGAAACACCATATATTTT
CDR3aa: CASSEAKGPPGNTIYF

v_gene: TRBV2
abundance: few
j_gene: TRBJ2-2
d_gene: TRBD1
CDR3nt: TGTGCCAGCAGAGCGACAGGGGGCAGCACCGGGGAGCTGTTTTTT
CDR3aa: CASRATGGSTGELFF

v_gene: TRBV5-1
abundance: NA
j_gene: TRBJ2-5
d_gene: TRBD2
CDR3nt: TGCGCCAGCAGCCCTGTTAACCTAGCGGTGCATCGCGGGGGAGAGACCCAGTACTTC
CDR3aa: CASSPVNLAVHRGGETQYF

v_gene: TRBV2
abundance: NA
j_gene: TRBJ2-7
d_gene: TRBD2
CDR3nt: TGTGCCAGCCTGGGGACTACCTACGAGCAGTACTTC
CDR3aa: CASLGTTYEQYF